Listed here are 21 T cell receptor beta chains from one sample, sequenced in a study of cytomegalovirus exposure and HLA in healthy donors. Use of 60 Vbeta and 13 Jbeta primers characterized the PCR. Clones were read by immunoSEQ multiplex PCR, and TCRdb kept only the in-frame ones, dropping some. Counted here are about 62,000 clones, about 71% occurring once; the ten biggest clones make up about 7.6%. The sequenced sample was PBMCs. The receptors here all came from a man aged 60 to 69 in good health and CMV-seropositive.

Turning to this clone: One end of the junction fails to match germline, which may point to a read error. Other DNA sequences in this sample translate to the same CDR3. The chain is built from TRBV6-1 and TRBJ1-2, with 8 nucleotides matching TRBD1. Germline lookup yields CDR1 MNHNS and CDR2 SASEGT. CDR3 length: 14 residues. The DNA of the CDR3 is TGTGCCAGCAGCGAAGCAGGGGGCGGCTATGGCTACACCTTC. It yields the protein CASSEAGGGYGYTF.

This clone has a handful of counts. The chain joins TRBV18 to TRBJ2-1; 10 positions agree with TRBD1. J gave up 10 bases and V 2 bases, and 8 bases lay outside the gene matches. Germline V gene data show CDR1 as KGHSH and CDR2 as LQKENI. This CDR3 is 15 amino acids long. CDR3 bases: TGTGCCAGCTCACCAGGGACAGGGGTTCCAGGGGAGCAGTTCTTC. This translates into CASSPGTGVPGEQFF.

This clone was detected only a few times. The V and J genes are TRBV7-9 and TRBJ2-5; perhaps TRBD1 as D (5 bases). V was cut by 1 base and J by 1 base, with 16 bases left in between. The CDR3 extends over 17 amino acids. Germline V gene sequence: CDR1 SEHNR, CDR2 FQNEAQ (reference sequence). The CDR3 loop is CASSLVSDRQFQETQYF. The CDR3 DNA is TGTGCCAGCAGCTTAGTCTCAGACAGACAGTTCCAAGAGACCCAGTACTTC.

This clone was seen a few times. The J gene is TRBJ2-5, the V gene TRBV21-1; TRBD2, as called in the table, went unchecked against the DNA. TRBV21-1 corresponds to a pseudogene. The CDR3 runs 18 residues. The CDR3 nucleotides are TGTGCCAGCAGCAAAAATCTAGCGGGAGGGGGAGGACAAGAGACCCAGTACTTC. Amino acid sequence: CASSKNLAGGGGQETQYF.

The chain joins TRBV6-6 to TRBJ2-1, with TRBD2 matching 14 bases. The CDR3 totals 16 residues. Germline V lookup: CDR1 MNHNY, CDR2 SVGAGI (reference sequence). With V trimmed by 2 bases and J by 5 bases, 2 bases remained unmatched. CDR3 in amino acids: CASSYGTSGGNNEQFF. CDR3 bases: TGTGCCAGCAGTTACGGGACTAGCGGGGGCAACAATGAGCAGTTCTTC.

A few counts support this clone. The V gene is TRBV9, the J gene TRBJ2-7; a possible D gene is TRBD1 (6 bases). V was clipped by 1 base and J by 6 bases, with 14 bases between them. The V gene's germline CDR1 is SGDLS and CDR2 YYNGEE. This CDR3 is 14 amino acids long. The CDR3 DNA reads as TGTGCCAGCAGCGTATCAGGGGCGCGAACCGAGCAGTACTTC. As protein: CASSVSGARTEQYF.

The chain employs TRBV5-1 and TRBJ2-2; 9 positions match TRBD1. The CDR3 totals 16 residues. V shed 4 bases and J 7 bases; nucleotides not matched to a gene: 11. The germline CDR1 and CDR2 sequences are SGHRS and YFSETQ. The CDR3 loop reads CASSNRDREGSGELFF. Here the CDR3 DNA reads TGCGCCAGCAGCAACCGGGACAGGGAAGGAAGCGGGGAGCTGTTTTTT.

The CDR3 nucleotides are TGTGCCAGCAGCTTAGCTAGCGGGGCGTACAATGAGCAGTTCTTC. It translates to CASSLASGAYNEQFF. The genes are TRBV11-2 and TRBJ2-1; 9 bases are shared with TRBD2. CDR1 is SGHAT, CDR2 FQNNGV, per germline. After removal of 1 base from V and 4 bases from J, the junction contained 2 bases not matched to a gene. The length of the CDR3 is 15 residues.

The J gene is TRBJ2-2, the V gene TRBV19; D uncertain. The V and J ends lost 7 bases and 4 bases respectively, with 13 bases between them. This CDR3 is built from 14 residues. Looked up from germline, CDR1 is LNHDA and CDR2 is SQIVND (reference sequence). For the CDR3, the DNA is TGTGCCAGTACCCTAGATCGGTTCACCGGGGAGCTGTTTTTT. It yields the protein CASTLDRFTGELFF. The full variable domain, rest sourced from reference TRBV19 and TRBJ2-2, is DGGITQSPKYLFRKEGQNVTLSCEQNLNHDAMYWYRQDPGQGLRLIYYSQIVNDFQKGDIAEGYSVSREKKESFPLTVTSAQKNPTAFYLCASTLDRFTGELFFGEGSRLTVL.

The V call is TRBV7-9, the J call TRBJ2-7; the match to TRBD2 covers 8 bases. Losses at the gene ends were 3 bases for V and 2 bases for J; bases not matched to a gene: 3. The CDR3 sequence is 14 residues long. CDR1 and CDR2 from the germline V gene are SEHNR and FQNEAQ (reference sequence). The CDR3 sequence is CASSFAGGAYEQYF. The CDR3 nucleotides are TGTGCCAGCAGCTTTGCGGGAGGCGCCTACGAGCAGTACTTC. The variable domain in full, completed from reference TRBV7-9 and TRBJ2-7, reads DTGVSQNPRHKITKRGQNVTFRCDPISEHNRLYWYRQTLGQGPEFLTYFQNEAQLEKSRLLSDRFSAERPKGSFSTLEIQRTEQGDSAMYLCASSFAGGAYEQYFGPGTRLTVT.

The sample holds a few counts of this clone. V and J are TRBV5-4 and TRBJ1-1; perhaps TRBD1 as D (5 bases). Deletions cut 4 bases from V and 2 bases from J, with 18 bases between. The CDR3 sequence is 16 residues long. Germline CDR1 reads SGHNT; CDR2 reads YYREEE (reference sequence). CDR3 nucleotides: TGTGCCAGCAGCCCAGTGGTGGGACTTGAAAACACTGAAGCTTTCTTT. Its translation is CASSPVVGLENTEAFF.

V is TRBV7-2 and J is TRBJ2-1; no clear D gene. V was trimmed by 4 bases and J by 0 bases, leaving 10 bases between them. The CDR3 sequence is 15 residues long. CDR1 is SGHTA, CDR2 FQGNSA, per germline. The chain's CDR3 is CASSSQASSYNEQFF. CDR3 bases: TGTGCCAGCAGCTCCCAAGCTAGCTCCTACAATGAGCAGTTCTTC. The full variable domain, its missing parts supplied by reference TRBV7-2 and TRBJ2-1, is GAGVSQSPSNKVTEKGKDVELRCDPISGHTALYWYRQSLGQGLEFLIYFQGNSAPDKSGLPSDRFSAERTGGSVSTLTIQRTQQEDSAVYLCASSSQASSYNEQFFGPGTRLTVL.

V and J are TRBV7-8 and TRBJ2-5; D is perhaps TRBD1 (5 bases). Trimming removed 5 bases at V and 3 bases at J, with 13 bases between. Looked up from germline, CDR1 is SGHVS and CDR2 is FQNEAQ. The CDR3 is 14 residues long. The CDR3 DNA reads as TGTGCCAGCAGCCCCAGGGCCAGTGAAGAGACCCAGTACTTC. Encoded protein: CASSPRASEETQYF.

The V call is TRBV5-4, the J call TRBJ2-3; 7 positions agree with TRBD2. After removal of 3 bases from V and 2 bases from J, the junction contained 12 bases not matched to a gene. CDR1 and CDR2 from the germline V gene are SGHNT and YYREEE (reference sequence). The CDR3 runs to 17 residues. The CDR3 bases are TGTGCCAGCAGCTCAGCCTCTAGCGGAGCAACCACAGATACGCAGTATTTT. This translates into CASSSASSGATTDTQYF.

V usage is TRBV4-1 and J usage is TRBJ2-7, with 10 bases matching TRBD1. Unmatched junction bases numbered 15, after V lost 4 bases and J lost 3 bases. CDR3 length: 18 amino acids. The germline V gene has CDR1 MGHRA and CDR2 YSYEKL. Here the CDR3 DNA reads TGCGCCAGCAGCCTGATATTGGCCACCGGGACAGGGGTCTACGAGCAGTACTTC. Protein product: CASSLILATGTGVYEQYF.

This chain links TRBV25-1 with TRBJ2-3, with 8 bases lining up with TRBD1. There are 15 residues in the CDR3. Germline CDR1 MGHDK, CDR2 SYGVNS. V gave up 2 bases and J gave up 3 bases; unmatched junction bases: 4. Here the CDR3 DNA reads TGTGCCAGCAGTGAACAAGGACAGGGAACAGATACGCAGTATTTT. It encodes CASSEQGQGTDTQYF.

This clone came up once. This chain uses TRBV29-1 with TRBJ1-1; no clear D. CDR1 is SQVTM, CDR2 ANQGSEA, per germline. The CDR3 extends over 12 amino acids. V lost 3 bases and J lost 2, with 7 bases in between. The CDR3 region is CSVERVNTEAFF. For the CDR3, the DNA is TGCAGCGTTGAGAGGGTAAACACTGAAGCTTTCTTT.

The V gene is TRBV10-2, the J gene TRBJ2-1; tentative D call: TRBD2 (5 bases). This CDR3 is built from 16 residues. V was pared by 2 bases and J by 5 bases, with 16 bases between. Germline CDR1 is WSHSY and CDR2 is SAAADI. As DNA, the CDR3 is TGCGCCAGCAGTGAGCCCCACACCCTAGCTAACAATGAGCAGTTCTTC. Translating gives CASSEPHTLANNEQFF.

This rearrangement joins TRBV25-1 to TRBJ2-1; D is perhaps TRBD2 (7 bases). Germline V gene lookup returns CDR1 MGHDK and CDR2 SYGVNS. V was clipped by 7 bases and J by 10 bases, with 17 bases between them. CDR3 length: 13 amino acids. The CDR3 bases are TGTGCCAGCACCAAAGGGGGGGCATCGGAGCAGTTCTTC. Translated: CASTKGGASEQFF.

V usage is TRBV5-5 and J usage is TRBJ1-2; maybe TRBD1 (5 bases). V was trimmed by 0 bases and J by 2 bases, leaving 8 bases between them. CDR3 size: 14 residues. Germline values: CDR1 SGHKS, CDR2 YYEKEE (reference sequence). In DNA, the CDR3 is TGTGCCAGCAGCTTGGGTCCAGGGAACTATGGCTACACCTTC. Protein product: CASSLGPGNYGYTF.

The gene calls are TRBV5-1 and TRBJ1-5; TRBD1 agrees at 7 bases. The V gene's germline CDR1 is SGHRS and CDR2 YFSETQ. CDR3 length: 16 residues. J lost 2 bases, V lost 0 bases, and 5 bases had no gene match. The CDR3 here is CASSLGQGGGNQPQHF. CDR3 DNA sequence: TGCGCCAGCAGCTTGGGACAGGGAGGCGGCAATCAGCCCCAGCATTTT.